This T cell receptor (beta chain) was identified in a study of T cells in Graves' hyperthyroidism and ophthalmopathy. TCR beta CDR3 sequences were amplified from RNA transcripts. Researchers ran a first-round RT-PCR on the TCR CDR3 using the HTBI primer set. TCRdb recomputed calls from the multiplex PCR reads with MiXCR, one row per CDR3 protein. This sample has more than 450,000 distinct CDR3 sequences, with about 20% found just once. The V end was cut by 4 bases, the J end by 8 bases, with 12 bases between. The CDR3 consists of 14 residues. Germline V gene data show CDR1 as LGHDT and CDR2 as YNNKEL (reference sequence). Each diagnosis drew on symptoms, thyroxine, TRAb, thyroid ultrasound and orbital computed tomography findings. This clonotype was seen many times.

This receptor was identified in a man aged 35 to 55 with Graves' ophthalmopathy. Input material: blood. The V call is TRBV3-1, the J call TRBJ1-6; D gene ambiguous. The CDR3 loop is CASSPQKADSPLHF. The CDR3 region has the DNA TGTGCCAGCAGCCCTCAGAAGGCGGATTCACCCCTCCACTTT.